One and the same sample provided the 19 T cell receptor beta chains below, sequenced in a study of radiotherapy plus CTLA-4 blockade in lung cancer. TCRdb's copy holds only in-frame clones and misses some; the assay was immunoSEQ multiplex PCR. This table has 40,000 to 50,000 clones, 82% appearing once. The sample here was peripheral blood, taken from a patient treated with radiotherapy plus ipilimumab. Receptor source: a human donor with non-small cell lung cancer who had stable disease on radiotherapy plus ipilimumab.

V usage is TRBV9 and J usage is TRBJ2-7, with D possibly TRBD1 on 7 matching bases. Germline CDR1 SGDLS, CDR2 YYNGEE. CDR3 length: 17 amino acids. Trimming took off 0 bases at V and 3 bases at J, with 19 bases between the two ends. The CDR3 protein is CASSVEGAGGGHYEQYF. The CDR3 bases are TGTGCCAGCAGCGTAGAGGGGGCAGGGGGAGGTCACTACGAGCAGTACTTC.

The chain links TRBV21-1 to TRBJ1-5; TRBD1 is taken as the D call from the table, unchecked against the DNA. TRBV21-1 is listed as a pseudogene. This CDR3 comprises 19 residues. CDR3 DNA: TGTGCCAGCAGCATGAGGGGTCTTGGGGACAGGGCCTTCAATCAGCCCCAGCATTTT. Its translation is CASSMRGLGDRAFNQPQHF.

The gene calls are TRBV27 and TRBJ1-2; possible D gene TRBD1, 6 bases. The V gene's germline CDR1 is MNHEY and CDR2 SMNVEV (reference sequence). The CDR3 totals 12 residues. The germline V and J ends were trimmed by 6 bases and 2 bases, with 7 bases remaining between them. Here the CDR3 reads CASRQGNYGYTF. The CDR3 nucleotides read TGTGCCAGCAGGCAGGGGAACTATGGCTACACCTTC.

There are a few counts of this clone. The genes are TRBV4-1 and TRBJ2-7; tentative D call: TRBD2 (6 bases). Trimming removed 2 bases from V and 3 bases from J, with 14 bases in between. The CDR3 has 15 amino acids. Germline V gives CDR1 MGHRA, CDR2 YSYEKL. This CDR3 reads CASSQRRAGHYEQYF. Here the CDR3 DNA reads TGCGCCAGCAGCCAAAGGAGGGCAGGGCACTACGAGCAGTACTTC.

This clone has just a few counts. The CDR3 region is CASSDLEGTYEQYF. The CDR3 DNA is TGTGCCAGCAGTGACCTGGAGGGCACCTACGAGCAGTACTTC. The chain combines TRBV2 with TRBJ2-7, with a weak D call TRBD2 (6 bases). CDR3 length equals 14 residues. Trimming removed 3 bases from V and 2 bases from J, with 11 bases in between. Germline lookup yields CDR1 SNHLY and CDR2 FYNNEI.

The V and J genes are TRBV27 and TRBJ1-1; no firm D call. V was shortened by 3 bases and J by 3 bases, with 8 bases between the two germline ends. CDR3 length: 13 residues. Germline CDR1 and CDR2: MNHEY and SMNVEV (reference sequence). The CDR3 DNA sequence: TGTGCCAGCAGTTTGATTGGCTACACTGAAGCTTTCTTT. It is translated as CASSLIGYTEAFF.

The chain couples TRBV11-2 to TRBJ1-1, with D possibly being TRBD1 (6 bases). With 4 bases removed from V and 1 base from J, the gap between germline ends came to 19 bases. CDR3 length equals 17 residues. CDR1 is SGHAT and CDR2 is FQNNGV in the germline V gene. The CDR3: CASSSFRIGRGNTEAFF. Here the CDR3 DNA reads TGTGCCAGCAGCTCGTTCAGGATCGGCAGGGGGAACACTGAAGCTTTCTTT.

By share, this clone counts as medium-sized. The chain recombines TRBV2 with TRBJ1-4; no clear D. This CDR3 is 14 amino acids long. Trimming took off 5 bases at V and 4 bases at J, with 11 bases between the two ends. Germline loops: CDR1 SNHLY, CDR2 FYNNEI. The CDR3 nucleotides read TGTGCCAGCAGTTCTATTGCCGTTAATGAAAAACTGTTTTTT. Translated: CASSSIAVNEKLFF.

This clone was counted a single time. Germline is not matched at one junction end, which may reflect a read error. This sequence joins TRBV18 and TRBJ2-5; the match to TRBD2 covers 14 bases. CDR1 and CDR2 (germline): KGHSH, LQKENI. The CDR3 spans 17 residues. CDR3 DNA sequence: TGTGCCAGCTCACAACAACCTTCGGGGACTAGCGGGAGAAATCAGCACTTC. Its translation is CASSQQPSGTSGRNQHF. The variable domain in full, with the rest retrieved from reference TRBV18 and TRBJ2-5, is NAGVMQNPRHLVRRRGQEARLRCSPMKGHSHVYWYRQLPEEGLKFMVYLQKENIIDESGMPKERFSAEFPKEGPSILRIQQVVRGDSAAYFCASSQQPSGTSGRNQHFGPGTRLLVL.

The rearrangement joins TRBV9 to TRBJ2-5; 14 positions agree with TRBD2. This CDR3 spans 15 amino acids. Germline loops: CDR1 SGDLS, CDR2 YYNGEE. V was pared by 4 bases and J by 5 bases, with 4 bases of the junction left unmatched. The CDR3 coding sequence is TGTGCCAGCAGCCCGGGACTAGCGGGAGTCGAGACCCAGTACTTC. This translates into CASSPGLAGVETQYF.

The chain carries TRBV7-2 and TRBJ1-2, with 11 bases fitting TRBD1. CDR1 and CDR2 (germline): SGHTA, FQGNSA. V was pared by 2 bases and J by 8 bases, with 7 bases of the junction left unmatched. The CDR3 totals 15 residues. This chain's CDR3 is CASSLSGTGGGGYTF. The CDR3 DNA is TGTGCCAGCAGCTTATCCGGGACAGGGGGGGGCGGCTACACCTTC.

The V gene is TRBV10-3, the J gene TRBJ2-7; 8 bases match TRBD2. CDR1 is ENHRY and CDR2 is SYGVKD in the germline V gene. The CDR3 contains 15 residues. Trimming took 0 bases from V and 5 from J; bases not matched to a gene: 6. This chain's CDR3 is CAISESAGGTHEQYF. The CDR3 nucleotides are TGTGCCATCAGTGAGTCGGCGGGAGGAACACACGAGCAGTACTTC.

This clone turned up a few times. The chain couples TRBV4-2 to TRBJ2-3; 8 bases align to TRBD2. The trim removed 0 bases at V and 6 bases at J, leaving 8 bases unmatched. The germline V gene has CDR1 LGHNA and CDR2 YNFKEQ. The length of the CDR3 is 16 residues. The CDR3 loop reads CASSQEVAGWADTQYF. CDR3 coding DNA: TGTGCCAGCAGCCAAGAGGTAGCGGGGTGGGCGGATACGCAGTATTTT.

The CDR3 reads CASSTKDRGYTDTQYF. In DNA, the CDR3 is TGTGCCAGCAGCACCAAGGACAGGGGGTACACAGATACGCAGTATTTT. The V gene is TRBV7-6, the J gene TRBJ2-3, with 10 positions matching TRBD1. V was pared by 5 bases and J by 2 bases, with 7 bases of the junction left unmatched. The CDR3 spans 16 residues. Germline V gene lookup returns CDR1 SGHVS and CDR2 FNYEAQ.

The chain joins TRBV2 to TRBJ2-1; 11 bases are shared with TRBD2. V shed 8 bases and J 6 bases; nucleotides not matched to a gene: 6. CDR3 length: 14 amino acids. Germline values: CDR1 SNHLY, CDR2 FYNNEI. The CDR3 is CASPLAGAGNEQFF. CDR3 bases: TGTGCCAGCCCACTAGCGGGAGCCGGCAATGAGCAGTTCTTC.

J is TRBJ2-7 and V is TRBV9; TRBD1 matches 9 bases. V gave up 4 bases and J gave up 3 bases; unmatched junction bases: 5. The CDR3 length is 14 residues. Germline CDR1 is SGDLS and CDR2 is YYNGEE. CDR3: CASSKGDRDYEQYF. The CDR3 DNA sequence: TGTGCCAGCAGCAAAGGGGACAGGGACTACGAGCAGTACTTC. Full variable domain (outside the CDR3, taken from reference TRBV9 and TRBJ2-7): DSGVTQTPKHLITATGQRVTLRCSPRSGDLSVYWYQQSLDQGLQFLIQYYNGEERAKGNILERFSAQQFPDLHSELNLSSLELGDSALYFCASSKGDRDYEQYFGPGTRLTVT.

The chain uses TRBV30 and TRBJ2-1; D call uncertain. From germline, CDR1 is GTSNPN and CDR2 SVGIG (reference sequence). CDR3 length: 14 residues. Trimming took off 0 bases at V and 5 bases at J, with 11 bases between the two ends. The CDR3 region is CAWSVVRGDNEQFF. Here the CDR3 DNA reads TGTGCCTGGAGTGTAGTGAGAGGAGACAATGAGCAGTTCTTC.

The rearrangement links TRBV19 to TRBJ1-5; D is uncertain. CDR1 is LNHDA, CDR2 SQIVND, per germline (reference sequence). V lost 7 bases to trimming and J lost 6 bases, with 13 bases between them. This CDR3 contains 13 residues. CDR3 amino acids: CASIQSPAQPQHF. CDR3 DNA sequence: TGTGCCAGTATCCAAAGCCCCGCTCAGCCCCAGCATTTT.

The chain recombines TRBV7-9 with TRBJ2-7; 8 bases align to TRBD2. After removal of 4 bases from V and 4 bases from J, the junction contained 9 bases not matched to a gene. This CDR3 has 15 amino acids. Germline CDR1 is SEHNR and CDR2 is FQNEAQ (reference sequence). The CDR3 here is CASSSSGTRDYEQYF. For the CDR3, the DNA is TGTGCCAGCAGCTCTTCCGGGACTAGGGATTACGAGCAGTACTTC.